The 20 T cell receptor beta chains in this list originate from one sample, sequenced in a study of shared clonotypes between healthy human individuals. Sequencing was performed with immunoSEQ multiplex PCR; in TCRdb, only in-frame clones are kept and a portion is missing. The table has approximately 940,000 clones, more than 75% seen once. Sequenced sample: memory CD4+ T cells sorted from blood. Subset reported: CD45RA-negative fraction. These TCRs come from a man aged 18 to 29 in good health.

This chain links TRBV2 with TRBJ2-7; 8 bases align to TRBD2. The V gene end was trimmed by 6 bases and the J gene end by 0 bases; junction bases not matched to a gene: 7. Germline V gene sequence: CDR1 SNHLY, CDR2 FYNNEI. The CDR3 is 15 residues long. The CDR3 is CASRAGALPSYEQYF. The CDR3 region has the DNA TGTGCCAGCAGAGCGGGGGCGCTCCCCTCCTACGAGCAGTACTTC.

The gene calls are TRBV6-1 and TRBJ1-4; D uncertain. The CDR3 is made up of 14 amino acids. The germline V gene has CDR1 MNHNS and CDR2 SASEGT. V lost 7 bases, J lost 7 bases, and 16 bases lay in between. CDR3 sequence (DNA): TGTGCCAGCACCAGAGGGAGGGTCCTTGAAAAACTGTTTTTT. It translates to CASTRGRVLEKLFF.

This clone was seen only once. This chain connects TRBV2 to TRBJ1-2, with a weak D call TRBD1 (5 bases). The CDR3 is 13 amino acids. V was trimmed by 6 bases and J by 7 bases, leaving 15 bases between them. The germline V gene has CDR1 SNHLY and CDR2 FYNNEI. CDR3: CASRTSGLSGYTF. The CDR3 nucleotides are TGTGCCAGCAGGACTTCAGGGCTCAGTGGCTACACCTTC.

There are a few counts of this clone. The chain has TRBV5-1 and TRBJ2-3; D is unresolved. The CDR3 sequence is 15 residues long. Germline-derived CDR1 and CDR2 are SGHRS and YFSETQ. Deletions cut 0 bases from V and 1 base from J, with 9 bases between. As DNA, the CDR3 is TGCGCCAGCAGCTTGGCCGGCCAACGCACAGATACGCAGTATTTT. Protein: CASSLAGQRTDTQYF.

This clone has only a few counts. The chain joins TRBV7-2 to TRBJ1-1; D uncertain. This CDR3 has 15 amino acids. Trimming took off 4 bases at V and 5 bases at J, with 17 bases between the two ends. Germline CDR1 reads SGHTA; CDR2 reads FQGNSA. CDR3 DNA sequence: TGTGCCAGCAGCTCCAGTCAGGCCCCCGGGACTGAAGCTTTCTTT. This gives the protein CASSSSQAPGTEAFF.

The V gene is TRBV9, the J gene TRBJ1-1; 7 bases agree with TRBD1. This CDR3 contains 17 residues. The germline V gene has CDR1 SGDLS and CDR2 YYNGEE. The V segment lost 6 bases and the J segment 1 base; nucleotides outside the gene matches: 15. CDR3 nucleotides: TGTGCCAGCACCAAGAATCCCAGACAGGGAGGGAACACTGAAGCTTTCTTT. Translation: CASTKNPRQGGNTEAFF.

CDR3: CASGLVRVTAANYGYTF. The CDR3 DNA sequence: TGTGCTAGTGGTTTGGTACGGGTGACAGCCGCTAACTATGGCTACACCTTC. V gene TRBV12-5 combines with J gene TRBJ1-2, with D tentatively TRBD1 (5 bases). The CDR3 is 17 residues long. V dropped 0 bases and J dropped 0 bases, with 14 bases sitting between them. CDR1 and CDR2 (germline): LGHNT, FRNRAP.

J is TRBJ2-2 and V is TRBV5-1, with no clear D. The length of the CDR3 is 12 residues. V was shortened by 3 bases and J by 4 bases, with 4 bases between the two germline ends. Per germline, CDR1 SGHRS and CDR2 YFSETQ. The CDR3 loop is CASSSRTGELFF. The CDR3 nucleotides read TGCGCCAGCAGCTCGCGCACCGGGGAGCTGTTTTTT. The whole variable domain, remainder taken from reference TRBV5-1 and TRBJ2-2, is KAGVTQTPRYLIKTRGQQVTLSCSPISGHRSVSWYQQTPGQGLQFLFEYFSETQRNKGNFPGRFSGRQFSNSRSEMNVSTLELGDSALYLCASSSRTGELFFGEGSRLTVL.

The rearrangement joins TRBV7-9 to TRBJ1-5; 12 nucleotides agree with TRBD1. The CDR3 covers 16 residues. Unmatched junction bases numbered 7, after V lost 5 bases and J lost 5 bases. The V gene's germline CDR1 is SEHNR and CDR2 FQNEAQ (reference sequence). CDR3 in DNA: TGTGCCAGCAGCATAGGGACAGGGGGCGCTTATCAGCCCCAGCATTTT. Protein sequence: CASSIGTGGAYQPQHF.

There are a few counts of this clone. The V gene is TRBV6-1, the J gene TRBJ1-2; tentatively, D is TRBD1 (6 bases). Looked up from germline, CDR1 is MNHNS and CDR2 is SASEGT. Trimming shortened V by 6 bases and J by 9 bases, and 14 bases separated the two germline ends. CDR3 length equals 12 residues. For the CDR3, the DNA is TGTGCCAGCAGGTTACAGGGACCGCGCTACACCTTC. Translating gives CASRLQGPRYTF.

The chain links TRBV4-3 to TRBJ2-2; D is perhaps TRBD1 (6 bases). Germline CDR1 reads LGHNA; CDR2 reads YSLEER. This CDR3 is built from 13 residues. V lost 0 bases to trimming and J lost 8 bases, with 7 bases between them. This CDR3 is CASSQETGGELFF. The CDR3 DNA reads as TGCGCCAGCAGCCAAGAAACAGGGGGGGAGCTGTTTTTT.

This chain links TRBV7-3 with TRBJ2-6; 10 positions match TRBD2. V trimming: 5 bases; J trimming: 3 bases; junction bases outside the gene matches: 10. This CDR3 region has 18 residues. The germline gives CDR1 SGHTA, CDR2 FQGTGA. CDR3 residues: CASSPSGGPFSGANVLTF. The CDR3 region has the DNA TGTGCCAGCAGCCCTAGCGGGGGCCCTTTTAGTGGGGCCAACGTCCTGACTTTC.

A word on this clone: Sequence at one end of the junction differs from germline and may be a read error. Here the CDR3 reads CAWNRGQVNTKAFF. The CDR3 DNA follows: TGTGCCTGGAACAGGGGACAGGTGAACACTAAAGCTTTCTTT. The gene calls are TRBV30 and TRBJ1-1; TRBD1 aligns across 8 bases. The CDR3 has 14 amino acids. CDR1 is GTSNPN and CDR2 is SVGIG in the germline V gene (reference sequence).

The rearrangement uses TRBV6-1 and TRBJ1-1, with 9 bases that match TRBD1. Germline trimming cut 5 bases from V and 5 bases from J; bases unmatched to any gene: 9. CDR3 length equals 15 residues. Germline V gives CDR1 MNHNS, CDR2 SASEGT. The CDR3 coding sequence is TGTGCCAGCAGTCAATCACAGGGGGCGCGGACTGAAGCTTTCTTT. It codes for CASSQSQGARTEAFF.

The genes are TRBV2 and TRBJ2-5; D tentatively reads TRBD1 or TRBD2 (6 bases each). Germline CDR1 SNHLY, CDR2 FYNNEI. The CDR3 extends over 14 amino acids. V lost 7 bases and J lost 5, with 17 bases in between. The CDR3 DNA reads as TGTGCCAGCACGGGGGTGACAGGCAAGGAGACCCAGTACTTC. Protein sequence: CASTGVTGKETQYF.

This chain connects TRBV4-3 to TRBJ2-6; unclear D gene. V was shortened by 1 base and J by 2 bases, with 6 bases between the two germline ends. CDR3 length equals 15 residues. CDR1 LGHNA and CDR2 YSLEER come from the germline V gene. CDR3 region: CASSQVDTGANVLTF. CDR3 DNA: TGCGCCAGCAGCCAAGTGGATACTGGGGCCAACGTCCTGACTTTC.

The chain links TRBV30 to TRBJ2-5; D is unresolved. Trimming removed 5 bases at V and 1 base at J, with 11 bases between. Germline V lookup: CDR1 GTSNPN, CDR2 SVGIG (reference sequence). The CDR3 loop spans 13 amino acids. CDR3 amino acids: CAWASWFQETQYF. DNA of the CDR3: TGTGCCTGGGCGTCTTGGTTCCAAGAGACCCAGTACTTC.

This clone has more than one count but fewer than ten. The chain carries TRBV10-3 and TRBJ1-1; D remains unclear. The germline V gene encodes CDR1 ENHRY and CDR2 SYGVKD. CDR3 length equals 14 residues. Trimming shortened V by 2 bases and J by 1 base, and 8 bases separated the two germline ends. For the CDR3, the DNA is TGTGCCATCAGTGAGATGTTGGGGAACACTGAAGCTTTCTTT. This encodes CAISEMLGNTEAFF.

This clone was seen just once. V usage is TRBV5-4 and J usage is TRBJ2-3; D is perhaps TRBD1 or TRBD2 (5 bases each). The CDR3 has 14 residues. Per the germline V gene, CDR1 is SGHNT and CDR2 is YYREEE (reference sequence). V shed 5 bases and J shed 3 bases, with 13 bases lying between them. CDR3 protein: CASSPPGQTDTQYF. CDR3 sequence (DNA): TGTGCCAGCAGTCCACCGGGGCAGACAGATACGCAGTATTTT.

DNA for the CDR3: TGTGCCAGCAGCGTAGTGGACCAAAACTATGGCTACACCTTC. It translates to CASSVVDQNYGYTF. J is TRBJ1-2 and V is TRBV9; the D is unclear. Germline-derived CDR1 and CDR2 are SGDLS and YYNGEE. There are 14 residues in the CDR3. The V and J ends lost 0 bases and 2 bases respectively, with 8 bases between them. The whole variable domain, remainder taken from reference TRBV9 and TRBJ1-2, is DSGVTQTPKHLITATGQRVTLRCSPRSGDLSVYWYQQSLDQGLQFLIQYYNGEERAKGNILERFSAQQFPDLHSELNLSSLELGDSALYFCASSVVDQNYGYTFGSGTRLTVV.